The next 8 T cell receptor beta chains were all read from a single sample in a study of PD-L1 blockade in urothelial cancer. Profiling relied on immunoSEQ multiplex PCR, and the TCRdb table lists in-frame clones only, not all of them. The sample has 80,000 to 100,000 clones; around 76% are singletons. Sequences were derived from PBMCs, sampled around atezolizumab (anti-PD-L1) treatment. Source of these receptors: a man aged 70-80 years with urothelial cancer.

This clone was observed a single time. The V call is TRBV10-3, the J call TRBJ2-4; D may be TRBD1 (7 bases). Germline V gives CDR1 ENHRY, CDR2 SYGVKD. This CDR3 is 14 amino acids long. The germline V and J ends were trimmed by 5 bases and 6 bases, with 14 bases remaining between them. CDR3 amino acids: CAISPDREANIQYF. The CDR3 DNA reads as TGTGCCATCAGTCCCGACAGGGAGGCAAACATTCAGTACTTC.

The J gene is TRBJ2-1, the V gene TRBV27; 9 bases line up with TRBD2. J gave up 6 bases and V 3 bases, and 6 bases lay outside the gene matches. The germline gives CDR1 MNHEY, CDR2 SMNVEV (reference sequence). The CDR3 extends over 15 amino acids. In DNA form, the CDR3 reads TGTGCCAGCAGTTTCGGACTAGCGAGCGTCAATGAGCAGTTCTTC. This sequence encodes CASSFGLASVNEQFF.

The V and J genes are TRBV4-3 and TRBJ1-2, with D maybe TRBD1 (5 bases). Germline CDR1 and CDR2: LGHNA and YSLEER. The CDR3 consists of 14 residues. Trimming left V 0 bases short and J 5 bases short, with 10 bases between. The CDR3 spells CASSQEGGGYGYTF. CDR3 sequence (DNA): TGCGCCAGCAGCCAAGAGGGGGGTGGGTATGGCTACACCTTC.

V is TRBV6-5 and J is TRBJ2-3, with 11 bases lining up with TRBD2. Germline lookup yields CDR1 MNHEY and CDR2 SVGAGI. J was trimmed by 2 bases and V by 6 bases; bases with no gene match: 4. The CDR3 length is 15 residues. The DNA of the CDR3 is TGTGCCAGCAGATCTAGCGGGGGGAACACAGATACGCAGTATTTT. Translation gives CASRSSGGNTDTQYF.

The CDR3: CASSFRRTSNTGELFF. In DNA, the CDR3 is TGTGCCAGCAGCTTCAGGAGGACTTCGAACACCGGGGAGCTGTTTTTT. The chain recombines TRBV11-1 with TRBJ2-2, with D possibly matching TRBD2 (5 bases). CDR1 and CDR2 (germline): SGHAT, FQDESV (reference sequence). CDR3 length: 16 amino acids. V lost 3 bases to trimming and J lost 0 bases, with 11 bases between them.

This clone has just a few counts. V and J are TRBV29-1 and TRBJ1-1; D remains ambiguous. The CDR3 length is 11 residues. Trimming cost V 4 bases and J 1 base, with 4 bases left between them. CDR1 SQVTM and CDR2 ANQGSEA come from the germline V gene. CDR3 region: CSVAKNTEAFF. For the CDR3, the DNA is TGCAGCGTTGCCAAGAACACTGAAGCTTTCTTT. The variable domain in full, with the rest retrieved from reference TRBV29-1 and TRBJ1-1, is SAVISQKPSRDICQRGTSLTIQCQVDSQVTMMFWYRQQPGQSLTLIATANQGSEATYESGFVIDKFPISRPNLTFSTLTVSNMSPEDSSIYLCSVAKNTEAFFGQGTRLTVV.

In this sample, this clone turned up a few times. The chain carries TRBV19 and TRBJ1-1; D call uncertain. The CDR3 length is 14 residues. The germline gives CDR1 LNHDA, CDR2 SQIVND (reference sequence). V lost 3 bases to trimming and J lost 1 base, with 9 bases between them. The CDR3 loop is CASSMGRENTEAFF. DNA of the CDR3: TGTGCCAGTAGTATGGGGAGAGAGAACACTGAAGCTTTCTTT.

The gene calls are TRBV11-2 and TRBJ2-3; 8 positions agree with TRBD1. V gave up 4 bases and J gave up 6 bases; unmatched junction bases: 9. The V gene's germline CDR1 is SGHAT and CDR2 FQNNGV. The CDR3 extends over 15 amino acids. CDR3 loop: CASSSHYYRGDTQYF. The DNA for the CDR3 is TGTGCCAGCAGCTCGCACTACTACAGGGGGGATACGCAGTATTTT.